Sequencing of this TCR beta chain was carried out in a study of cytomegalovirus exposure and HLA in healthy donors. This table comes from immunoSEQ multiplex PCR, and its TCRdb copy is limited to in-frame clones, with some not included. The sample yields 150,000 to 200,000 clones, approximately 86% seen once. Whole-study results and caveats: Associated with cytomegalovirus, according to the listing, were 150 to 200 TCR beta chains.

Deletions cut 7 bases from V and 1 base from J, with 12 bases between. CDR1 and CDR2 from the germline V gene are SGHRS and YFSETQ. CDR3 length: 14 residues. About this clone itself: What it binds is unknown.

Source material: PBMCs. V is TRBV5-1 and J is TRBJ2-1; possibly TRBD1 for D (6 bases). This clonotype was sampled from a man between 18 and 29 years old in good health and CMV-seropositive. The CDR3 region is CASEKGDSYNEQFF. The CDR3 coding sequence is TGCGCCAGCGAAAAGGGGGATTCCTACAATGAGCAGTTCTTC.